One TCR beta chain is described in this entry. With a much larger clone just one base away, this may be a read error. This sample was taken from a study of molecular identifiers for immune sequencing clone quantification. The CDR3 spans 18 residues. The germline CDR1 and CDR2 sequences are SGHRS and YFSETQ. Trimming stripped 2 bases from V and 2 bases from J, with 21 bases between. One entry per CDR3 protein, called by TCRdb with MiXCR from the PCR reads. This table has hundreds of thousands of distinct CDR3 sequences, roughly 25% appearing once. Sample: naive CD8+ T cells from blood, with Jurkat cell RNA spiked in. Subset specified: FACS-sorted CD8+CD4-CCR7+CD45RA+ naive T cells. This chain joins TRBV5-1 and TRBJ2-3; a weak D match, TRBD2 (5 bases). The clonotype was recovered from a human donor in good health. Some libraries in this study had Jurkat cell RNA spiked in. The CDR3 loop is CASSLQSGMARATDTQYF. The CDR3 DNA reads TGCGCCAGCAGCTTACAAAGCGGAATGGCGCGGGCCACAGATACGCAGTATTTT.